The clone carrying this T cell receptor (beta chain) appeared a few times. Its antigen is not identified. This entry is derived from a study of T cells in Graves' hyperthyroidism and ophthalmopathy. General observations from the study: Blood held most thyroid clonotypes expanded above 0.001 frequency. Stable hyperthyroidism and ophthalmopathy were separated using 13 V-J signatures. Before onset, ophthalmopathy was predicted by the model a median roughly 6.4 months earlier.

Every diagnosis used clinical symptoms, serum thyroxine and TRAb, thyroid ultrasound and orbital computed tomography. Researchers amplified the TCR beta CDR3 regions from RNA transcripts. First-round RT-PCR of the TCR CDR3 relied on the HTBI primer set. Each CDR3 protein is one row after TCRdb ran MiXCR on the multiplex PCR reads. The table has more than 500,000 distinct CDR3 sequences, 46% seen once. This TCR was recovered from an adult woman with Graves' disease, either hyperthyroidism or ophthalmopathy (not recorded which). The sequencing input was peripheral blood or thyroid tissue (not recorded which).

This chain's CDR3 is CASSQWDHGANVLTF. The CDR3 nucleotides are TGTGCCAGCAGCCAGTGGGACCATGGGGCCAACGTCCTGACTTTC. The chain joins TRBV2 to TRBJ2-6; D may correspond to TRBD1 or TRBD2 (5 bases each). Germline CDR1 is SNHLY and CDR2 is FYNNEI. V lost 6 bases, J lost 3 bases, and 12 bases lay in between. The CDR3 is made up of 15 amino acids.